A selection of T cell receptor beta chains follows, all from one sample in a study of Graves' ophthalmopathy and Graves' hyperthyroidism. In TCRdb, the multiplex PCR reads were re-called with MiXCR into one record per CDR3 protein. The sample shows 350,000 to 450,000 distinct CDR3 sequences, around 17% of them seen only once. Material for sequencing was peripheral blood. The receptors originated from a woman between 18 and 29 years old with Graves' ophthalmopathy. Both conserved end residues are part of each CDR3.

v_call: TRBV6-2/TRBV6-3
j_call: TRBJ2-2
cdr3_aa: CASSPEGAKNTGELFF

v_call: TRBV7-3
j_call: TRBJ1-1
cdr3_aa: CASSSGQTNTEAFF

v_call: TRBV7-2
j_call: TRBJ1-1
cdr3_aa: CASSRSSTGRSFTEAFF

v_call: TRBV15
j_call: TRBJ2-7
cdr3_aa: CATSRDFFSGPSAVQYF

v_call: TRBV6-2/TRBV6-3
j_call: TRBJ2-7
cdr3_aa: CASTPLAGSDEQYF

v_call: TRBV6-1
j_call: TRBJ1-6
cdr3_aa: CASSERRGRVNSPLHF

v_call: TRBV12-3/TRBV12-4
j_call: TRBJ2-7
cdr3_aa: CASSFFYEQYF

v_call: TRBV5-1
j_call: TRBJ2-5
cdr3_aa: CASSTSRQAPQVTQYF

v_call: TRBV20-1
j_call: TRBJ2-7
cdr3_aa: CSARATTSVSYEQYF

v_call: TRBV30
j_call: TRBJ1-6
cdr3_aa: CAWTAGGNSPLHF

v_call: TRBV15
j_call: TRBJ1-5
cdr3_aa: CATSRDYNQPQHF

v_call: TRBV20-1
j_call: TRBJ1-5
cdr3_aa: CSARDAWTLNQPQHF

v_call: TRBV15
j_call: TRBJ2-7
cdr3_aa: CATSRDHLAYEQYF

v_call: TRBV10-3
j_call: TRBJ2-7
cdr3_aa: CAISEKGQGYEQYF

v_call: TRBV12-3/TRBV12-4
j_call: TRBJ1-1
cdr3_aa: CASSRDSPTEAFF

v_call: TRBV20-1
j_call: TRBJ1-5
cdr3_aa: CSARGFLQPQHF

v_call: TRBV28
j_call: TRBJ1-1
cdr3_aa: CASSPRQMIPNTEAFF

v_call: TRBV7-1
j_call: TRBJ2-7
cdr3_aa: CASSSLRRGGLAGGLRTYEQYF

v_call: TRBV5-1
j_call: TRBJ2-4
cdr3_aa: CASSLAGGRLAGVLADIQYF

v_call: TRBV19
j_call: TRBJ1-5
cdr3_aa: CASSIAPGQPQHF

v_call: TRBV7-8
j_call: TRBJ1-6
cdr3_aa: CASSPTGVYNSPLHF

v_call: TRBV30
j_call: TRBJ1-2
cdr3_aa: CAWSLDRDYGYTF

v_call: TRBV15
j_call: TRBJ1-5
cdr3_aa: CATSRGAGNQPQHF

v_call: TRBV12-3/TRBV12-4
j_call: TRBJ1-2
cdr3_aa: CASRSPSRVGYGYTF

v_call: TRBV12-3/TRBV12-4
j_call: TRBJ2-7
cdr3_aa: CASSQGLAGSYEQYF

v_call: TRBV7-2
j_call: TRBJ2-7
cdr3_aa: CASSLQAGDDEQYF

v_call: TRBV27
j_call: TRBJ1-5
cdr3_aa: CASSFWGGHQPQHF

v_call: TRBV7-2
j_call: TRBJ2-7
cdr3_aa: CASSLINGPYEQYF

v_call: TRBV9
j_call: TRBJ1-6
cdr3_aa: CASSVQGNYNSPLHF

v_call: TRBV12-5
j_call: TRBJ2-2
cdr3_aa: CASGFLLGGRDTGELFF

v_call: TRBV30
j_call: TRBJ2-5
cdr3_aa: CAWRDYQETQYF

v_call: TRBV6-4
j_call: TRBJ2-7
cdr3_aa: CARPRLADYEQYF

v_call: TRBV27
j_call: TRBJ2-7
cdr3_aa: CASSFVRDGGNEQYF

v_call: TRBV6-5
j_call: TRBJ2-7
cdr3_aa: CASSYSKSGEGYF

v_call: TRBV6-5
j_call: TRBJ1-1
cdr3_aa: CASSYQVGTEAFF

v_call: TRBV20-1
j_call: TRBJ2-7
cdr3_aa: CSARAGGPTEQYF

v_call: TRBV7-2
j_call: TRBJ2-7
cdr3_aa: CASSWRGGGGIAYEQYF

v_call: TRBV30
j_call: TRBJ2-2
cdr3_aa: CAWSIPSANTGELFF

v_call: TRBV9
j_call: TRBJ2-5
cdr3_aa: CASSGAGALQETQYF

v_call: TRBV6-5
j_call: TRBJ2-7
cdr3_aa: CASSYSRGPIPYEQYF

v_call: TRBV19
j_call: TRBJ2-2
cdr3_aa: CASSGDRDRGFRVTGELFF

v_call: TRBV6-5
j_call: TRBJ2-5
cdr3_aa: CASSRKQGTETQYF

v_call: TRBV6-2/TRBV6-3
j_call: TRBJ1-2
cdr3_aa: CASSPFRQEHYGYTF

v_call: TRBV20-1
j_call: TRBJ1-2
cdr3_aa: CSADARTGGRGYTF

v_call: TRBV28
j_call: TRBJ1-2
cdr3_aa: CASSSPAGAFSYTF